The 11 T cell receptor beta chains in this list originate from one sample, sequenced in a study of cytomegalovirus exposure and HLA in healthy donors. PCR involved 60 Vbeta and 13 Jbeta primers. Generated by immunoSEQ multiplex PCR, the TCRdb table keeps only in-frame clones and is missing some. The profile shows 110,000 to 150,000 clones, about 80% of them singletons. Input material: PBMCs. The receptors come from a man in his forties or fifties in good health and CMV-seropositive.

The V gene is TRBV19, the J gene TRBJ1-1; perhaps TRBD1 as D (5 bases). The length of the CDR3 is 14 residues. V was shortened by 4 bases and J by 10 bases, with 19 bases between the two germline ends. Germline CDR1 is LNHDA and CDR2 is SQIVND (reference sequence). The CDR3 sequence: CASSKHRPFSGAFF. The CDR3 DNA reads TGTGCCAGTAGTAAGCACAGGCCCTTCTCGGGAGCTTTCTTT.

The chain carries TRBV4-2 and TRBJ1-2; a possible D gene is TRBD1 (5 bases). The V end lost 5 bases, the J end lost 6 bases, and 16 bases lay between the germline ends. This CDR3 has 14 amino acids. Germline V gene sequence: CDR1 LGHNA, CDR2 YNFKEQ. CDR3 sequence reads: CASSTTSGGDGYTF. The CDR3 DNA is TGTGCCAGCAGCACGACCAGCGGGGGGGATGGCTACACCTTC.

The CDR3 DNA is TGTGCCAGCAGTTACTCGTCAGGGGGCTTAGGAAACACCATATATTTT. This sequence encodes CASSYSSGGLGNTIYF. This sequence joins TRBV6-5 and TRBJ1-3; 8 positions agree with TRBD1. This CDR3 comprises 16 residues. CDR1 and CDR2 from the germline V gene are MNHEY and SVGAGI. V lost 0 bases and J lost 4; bases outside the gene matches: 5.

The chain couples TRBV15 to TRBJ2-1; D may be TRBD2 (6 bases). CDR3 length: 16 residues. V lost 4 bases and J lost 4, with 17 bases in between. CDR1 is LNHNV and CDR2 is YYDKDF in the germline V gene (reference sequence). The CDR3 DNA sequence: TGTGCCACCAGCAAAGCCCGCGGAGGAGGGTACAATGAGCAGTTCTTC. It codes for CATSKARGGGYNEQFF.

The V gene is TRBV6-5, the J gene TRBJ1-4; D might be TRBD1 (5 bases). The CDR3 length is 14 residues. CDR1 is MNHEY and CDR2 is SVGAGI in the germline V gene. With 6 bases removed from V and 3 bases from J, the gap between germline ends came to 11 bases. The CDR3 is CASRNGGANEKLFF. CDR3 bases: TGTGCCAGCAGGAACGGGGGGGCTAATGAAAAACTGTTTTTT.

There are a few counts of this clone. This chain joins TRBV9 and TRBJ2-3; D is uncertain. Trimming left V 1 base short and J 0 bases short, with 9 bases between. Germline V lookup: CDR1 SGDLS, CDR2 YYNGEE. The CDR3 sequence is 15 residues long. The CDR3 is CASSVSSASTDTQYF. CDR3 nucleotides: TGTGCCAGCAGCGTATCCAGCGCTAGCACAGATACGCAGTATTTT.

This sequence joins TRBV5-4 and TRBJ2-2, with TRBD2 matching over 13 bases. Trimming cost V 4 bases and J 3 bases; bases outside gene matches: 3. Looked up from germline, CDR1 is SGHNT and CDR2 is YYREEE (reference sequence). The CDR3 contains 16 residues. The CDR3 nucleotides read TGTGCCAGCAGCCCTACTAGCGGGAGGGACACCGGGGAGCTGTTTTTT. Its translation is CASSPTSGRDTGELFF.

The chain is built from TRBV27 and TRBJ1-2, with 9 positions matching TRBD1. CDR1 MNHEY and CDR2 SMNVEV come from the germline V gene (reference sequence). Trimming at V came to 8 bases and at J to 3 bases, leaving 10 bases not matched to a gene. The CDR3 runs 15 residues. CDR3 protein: CASSTFGTGHYGYTF. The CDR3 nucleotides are TGTGCCAGCTCAACCTTTGGGACAGGGCACTATGGCTACACCTTC.

CDR3: CSASSEKLFF. CDR3 coding DNA: TGCAGTGCTAGCAGTGAAAAACTGTTTTTT. This chain connects TRBV20-1 to TRBJ1-4; D gene ambiguous. Germline lookup yields CDR1 DFQATT and CDR2 SNEGSKA (reference sequence). The germline V and J ends were trimmed by 3 bases and 7 bases, with 3 bases remaining between them. This CDR3 is built from 10 residues.

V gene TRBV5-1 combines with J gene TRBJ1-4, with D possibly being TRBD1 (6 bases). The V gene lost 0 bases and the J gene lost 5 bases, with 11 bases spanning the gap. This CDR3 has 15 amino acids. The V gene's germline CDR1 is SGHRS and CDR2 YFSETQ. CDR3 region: CASSLGTAVNEKLFF. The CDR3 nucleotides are TGCGCCAGCAGCTTGGGGACAGCGGTCAATGAAAAACTGTTTTTT.

The CDR3 sequence: CASGSGQANTGELFF. The CDR3 nucleotides read TGTGCTAGTGGTTCCGGACAAGCGAACACCGGGGAGCTGTTTTTT. The chain has TRBV12-5 and TRBJ2-2, with a possible D match to TRBD1 (5 bases). CDR1 LGHNT and CDR2 FRNRAP come from the germline V gene. V lost 4 bases, J lost 0 bases, and 9 bases lay in between. The length of the CDR3 is 15 residues.